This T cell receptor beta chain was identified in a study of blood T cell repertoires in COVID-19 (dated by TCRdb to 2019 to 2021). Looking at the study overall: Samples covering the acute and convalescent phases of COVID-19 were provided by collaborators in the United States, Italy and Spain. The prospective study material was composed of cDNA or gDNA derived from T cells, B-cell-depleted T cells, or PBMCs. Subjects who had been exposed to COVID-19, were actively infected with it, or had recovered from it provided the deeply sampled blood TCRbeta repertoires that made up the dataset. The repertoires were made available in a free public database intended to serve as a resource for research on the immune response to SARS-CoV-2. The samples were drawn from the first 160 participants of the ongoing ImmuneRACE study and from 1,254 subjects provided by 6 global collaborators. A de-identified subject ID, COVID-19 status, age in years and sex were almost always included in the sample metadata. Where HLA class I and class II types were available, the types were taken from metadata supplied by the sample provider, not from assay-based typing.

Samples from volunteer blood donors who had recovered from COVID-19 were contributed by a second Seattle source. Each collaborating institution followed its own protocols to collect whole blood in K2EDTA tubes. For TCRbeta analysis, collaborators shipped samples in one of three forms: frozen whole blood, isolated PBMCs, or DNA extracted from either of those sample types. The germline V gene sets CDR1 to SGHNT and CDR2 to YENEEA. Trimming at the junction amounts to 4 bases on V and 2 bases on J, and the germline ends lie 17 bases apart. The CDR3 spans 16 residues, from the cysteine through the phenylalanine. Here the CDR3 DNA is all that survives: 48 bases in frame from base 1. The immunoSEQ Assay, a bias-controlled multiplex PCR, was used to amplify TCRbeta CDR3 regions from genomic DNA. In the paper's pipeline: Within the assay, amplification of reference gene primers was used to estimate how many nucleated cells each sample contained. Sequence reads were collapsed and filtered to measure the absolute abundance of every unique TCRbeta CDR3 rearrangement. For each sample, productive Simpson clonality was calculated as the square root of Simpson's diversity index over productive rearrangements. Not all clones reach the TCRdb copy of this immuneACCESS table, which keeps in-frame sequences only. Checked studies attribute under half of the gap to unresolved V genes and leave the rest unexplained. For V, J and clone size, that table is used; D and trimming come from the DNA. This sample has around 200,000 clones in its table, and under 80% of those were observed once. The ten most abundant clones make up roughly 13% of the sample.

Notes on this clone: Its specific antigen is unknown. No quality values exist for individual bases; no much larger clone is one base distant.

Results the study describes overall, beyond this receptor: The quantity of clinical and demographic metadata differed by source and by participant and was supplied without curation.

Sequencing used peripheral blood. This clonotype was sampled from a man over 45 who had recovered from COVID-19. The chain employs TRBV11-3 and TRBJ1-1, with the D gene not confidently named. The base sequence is TGTGCCAGCAGCTCTCGGGGTGGGCGGATAAACACTGAAGCTTTCTTT. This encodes CASSSRGGRINTEAFF.